The subject of this entry is one TCR beta chain. Per the original data handling: How many nucleated cells were present was estimated from reference gene primer amplification. The method was immunoSEQ multiplex PCR; TCRdb's version includes in-frame clones alone and lacks a portion of them. V and J calls and clone size are as listed in that table; D and trimming were resolved from the DNA. Of 40,000 to 45,000 clones detected, roughly 84% appear once; the ten largest clones hold less than 3%. V lost 3 bases, J lost 6 bases, and 10 bases stayed unmatched. In germline, CDR1 is SGHVS, CDR2 FQNEAQ. This CDR3 is 16 amino acids long. The data are from a study of blood T cell repertoires in COVID-19. About the study: Samples of COVID-19 (acute and convalescent) were obtained from the United States, Italy and Spain. T cells, B-cell-depleted T cells, or PBMCs provided the cDNA or gDNA that served as material.

The sequence was obtained from a human donor in a cohort sampled during active COVID-19. Sequenced material: peripheral blood. The chain has TRBV7-8 and TRBJ2-3, with 9 bases fitting TRBD2. CDR3 coding DNA: TGTGCCAGCAGCTTTGGGGCGGGGGGGCCGGTTGATACGCAGTATTTT. Its protein product is CASSFGAGGPVDTQYF.